This T cell receptor beta chain was documented in a study of regulatory and conventional T cells in RAG deficiency. This clone was recorded only once. Antigen: not known. Germline-derived CDR1 and CDR2 are SGHVS and FNYEAQ. Trimming removed 2 bases at V and 3 bases at J, with 3 bases between. The CDR3 consists of 12 residues. Blood CD4+ CD25-low CD127-high conventional T cells supplied the genomic DNA template. RAG-deficient patients with SCID, Omenn syndrome, or combined immunodeficiency. The study's findings and limits: Omenn patients showed >85% Treg-Tconv overlap and shorter CDR3 lengths. Other subsets showed approximately 10-fold reductions, but Treg unique TCR beta sequences fell 75 to 100-fold in these patients. Omenn CD25-high CD127-low cells may be activated cells, not true Tregs.

Sequencing was performed with immunoSEQ multiplex PCR; in TCRdb, only in-frame clones are kept and a portion is missing. The sample yields about 9,100 clones, around 94% seen once. The source is a human donor with RAG deficiency presenting as severe combined immunodeficiency. V usage is TRBV7-6 and J usage is TRBJ2-3; D remains unclear. The source material was CD4+ effector T cells sorted from blood. DNA of the CDR3: TGTGCCAGCAGCTTACGGACAGATACGCAGTATTTT. It specifies CASSLRTDTQYF.